This record looks at one TCR beta chain sequence and its context. Its antigen remains unknown. Survey-level resolution applied to immunoSEQ assay v3.0. Each sample had sequencing targeting roughly 35,000-55,000 T-cell genomes. The protocol was immunoSEQ multiplex PCR, while the TCRdb copy is restricted to in-frame clones and leaves out a portion. The sample lists roughly 16,000 clones; more than 60% were seen once. This specimen belongs to a study of long-term antiretroviral therapy in people with HIV. The overall study: About a decade before 2015, the earliest samples were taken when ART was typically delayed. Overall study results and limits: Diversity measured after ART increased yet remained under transplant donor controls.

Trimming removed 5 bases from V and 1 base from J, with 9 bases in between. Germline CDR1 and CDR2: SGHNT and YYREEE (reference sequence). CDR3 length: 13 amino acids. Sequenced here: unsorted PBMCs, sampled approximately 2.2 years before starting antiretroviral therapy. The sequence derives from a man aged 25 to 40 with HIV. The chain has TRBV5-4 and TRBJ1-1, with TRBD1 as a possible D gene (5 bases). The DNA of the CDR3 is TGTGCCAGCAGGGGGGGGAGGAACACTGAAGCTTTCTTT. Protein product: CASRGGRNTEAFF.